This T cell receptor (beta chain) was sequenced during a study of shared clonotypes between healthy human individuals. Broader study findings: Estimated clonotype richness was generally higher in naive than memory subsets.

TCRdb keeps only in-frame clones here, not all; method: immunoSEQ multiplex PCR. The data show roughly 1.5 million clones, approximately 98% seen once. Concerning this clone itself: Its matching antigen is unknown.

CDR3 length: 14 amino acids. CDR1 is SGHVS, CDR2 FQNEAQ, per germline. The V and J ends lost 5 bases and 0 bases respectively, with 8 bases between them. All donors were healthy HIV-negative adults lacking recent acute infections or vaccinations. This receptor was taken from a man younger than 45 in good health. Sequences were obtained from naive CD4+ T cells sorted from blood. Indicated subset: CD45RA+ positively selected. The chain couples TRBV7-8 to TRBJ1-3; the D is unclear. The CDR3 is CASSRLSSGNTIYF. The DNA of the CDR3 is TGTGCCAGCAGCAGACTGAGCTCTGGAAACACCATATATTTT. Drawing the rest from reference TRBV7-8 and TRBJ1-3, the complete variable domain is GAGVSQSPRYKVAKRGQDVALRCDPISGHVSLFWYQQALGQGPEFLTYFQNEAQLDKSGLPSDRFFAERPEGSVSTLKIQRTQQEDSAVYLCASSRLSSGNTIYFGEGSWLTVV.